These 30 T cell receptor beta chains were sequenced from one sample in a study of shared clonotypes between healthy human individuals. Profiled with immunoSEQ multiplex PCR; TCRdb holds only in-frame clones, not every one. The data contain 2 million to 2.5 million clones, about 95% of them singletons. CD8 cells classed as naive were CD45RO-negative and positively selected for CCR7, excluding terminally differentiated effector memory CD45RA+ cells. Sequenced: naive CD8+ T cells sorted from blood. The receptor source for this set is a man younger than 35 in good health.

As to this clone: Other DNA sequences in the same sample also yield this CDR3. This chain uses TRBV5-6 with TRBJ1-1; D may be TRBD1 (6 bases). Looked up from germline, CDR1 is SGHDT and CDR2 is YYEEEE. Trimming took off 0 bases at V and 1 base at J, with 7 bases between the two ends. CDR3 length: 14 residues. The CDR3 sequence: CASSLEGGNTEAFF. As DNA, the CDR3 is TGTGCCAGCAGCTTGGAAGGGGGGAACACTGAAGCTTTCTTT.

V gene TRBV6-6 combines with J gene TRBJ2-1; 10 nucleotides align to TRBD2. Germline trimming cut 2 bases from V and 8 bases from J; bases unmatched to any gene: 6. Looked up from germline, CDR1 is MNHNY and CDR2 is SVGAGI (reference sequence). The CDR3 consists of 15 residues. CDR3 loop: CASSYEAGGPYEQFF. CDR3 sequence (DNA): TGTGCCAGCAGTTACGAAGCGGGGGGGCCCTATGAGCAGTTCTTC.

To note about this clone: This same CDR3 is encoded by further DNA sequences in the sample. The rearrangement uses TRBV6-5 and TRBJ2-7; the D is unclear. From germline, CDR1 is MNHEY and CDR2 SVGAGI. V gave up 5 bases and J gave up 0 bases, with 8 bases separating them. The CDR3 totals 13 residues. CDR3 amino acids: CASSPGPSYEQYF. The CDR3 DNA follows: TGTGCCAGCAGTCCCGGGCCCTCCTACGAGCAGTACTTC.

A remark on this clone: Other DNA sequences in the same sample also yield this CDR3. The gene calls are TRBV4-1 and TRBJ1-1, with no clear D. The germline CDR1 and CDR2 sequences are MGHRA and YSYEKL. The CDR3 totals 14 residues. The V gene lost 0 bases and the J gene lost 0 bases, with 5 bases spanning the gap. The CDR3 protein is CASSQERVNTEAFF. CDR3 DNA: TGCGCCAGCAGCCAAGAGCGAGTGAACACTGAAGCTTTCTTT.

The CDR3 loop reads CASSPVASSNQPQHF. The CDR3, as DNA: TGTGCCAGCAGCCCAGTAGCCTCTAGCAATCAGCCCCAGCATTTT. The V and J genes are TRBV7-2 and TRBJ1-5; D call uncertain. V was trimmed by 5 bases and J by 0 bases, leaving 11 bases between them. Germline V gene sequence: CDR1 SGHTA, CDR2 FQGNSA. This CDR3 is 15 amino acids long.

The chain joins TRBV14 to TRBJ2-1; D may be TRBD2 (5 bases). Trimming removed 2 bases from V and 0 bases from J, with 11 bases in between. Germline V lookup: CDR1 SGHDN, CDR2 FVKESK. This CDR3 is 16 amino acids long. In DNA form, the CDR3 reads TGTGCCAGCAGCCAACCCAGCGGAAGCTCCTACAATGAGCAGTTCTTC. Translation gives CASSQPSGSSYNEQFF.

V is TRBV30 and J is TRBJ1-2; TRBD1 might be the D (6 bases). The length of the CDR3 is 14 residues. Deletions cut 0 bases from V and 3 bases from J, with 11 bases between. CDR1 GTSNPN and CDR2 SVGIG come from the germline V gene (reference sequence). CDR3 sequence: CAWSVGGPDYGYTF. The DNA for the CDR3 is TGTGCCTGGAGTGTAGGGGGGCCGGACTATGGCTACACCTTC. Full variable domain (outside the CDR3, taken from reference TRBV30 and TRBJ1-2): SQTIHQWPATLVQPVGSPLSLECTVEGTSNPNLYWYRQAAGRGLQLLFYSVGIGQISSEVPQNLSASRPQDRQFILSSKKLLLSDSGFYLCAWSVGGPDYGYTFGSGTRLTVV.

Concerning this clone itself: In the same sample, other DNA sequences code for this CDR3. This chain joins TRBV27 and TRBJ2-1, with D perhaps TRBD1 (6 bases). The CDR3 consists of 14 residues. V was pared by 6 bases and J by 4 bases, with 13 bases between. Germline V lookup: CDR1 MNHEY, CDR2 SMNVEV (reference sequence). The CDR3 nucleotides read TGTGCCAGCAGCCTAGGGACATCTTACAATGAGCAGTTCTTC. Its protein product is CASSLGTSYNEQFF.

V is TRBV5-6 and J is TRBJ1-1; D remains ambiguous. V lost 1 base and J lost 7, with 8 bases in between. The CDR3 runs to 12 residues. CDR1 is SGHDT, CDR2 YYEEEE, per germline. CDR3: CASSLITGEAFF. As DNA, the CDR3 is TGTGCCAGCAGCTTGATAACGGGTGAAGCTTTCTTT.

The chain joins TRBV5-6 to TRBJ2-7; 8 nucleotides align to TRBD2. The CDR3 covers 14 residues. The V segment lost 3 bases and the J segment 3 bases; nucleotides outside the gene matches: 5. Per the germline V gene, CDR1 is SGHDT and CDR2 is YYEEEE. The CDR3 protein is CASSSGLGGYEQYF. CDR3 DNA: TGTGCCAGCAGCTCGGGACTAGGGGGCTACGAGCAGTACTTC.

The chain carries TRBV13 and TRBJ1-6, with 10 nucleotides matching TRBD1. This CDR3 is 16 amino acids long. V lost 0 bases, J lost 5 bases, and 1 base stayed unmatched. Per germline, CDR1 PRHDT and CDR2 FYEKMQ (reference sequence). CDR3 bases: TGTGCCAGCAGCTTAGGCGGGACAGGGGATAATTCACCCCTCCACTTT. It encodes CASSLGGTGDNSPLHF. The entire variable domain, with the rest obtained from reference TRBV13 and TRBJ1-6, is as follows: AAGVIQSPRHLIKEKRETATLKCYPIPRHDTVYWYQQGPGQDPQFLISFYEKMQSDKGSIPDRFSAQQFSDYHSELNMSSLELGDSALYFCASSLGGTGDNSPLHFGNGTRLTVT.

J is TRBJ2-3 and V is TRBV27, with unresolved D. The CDR3 totals 13 residues. Germline V lookup: CDR1 MNHEY, CDR2 SMNVEV (reference sequence). The ends were cut back, 5 bases at V and 6 bases at J, with 12 bases in the middle. As DNA, the CDR3 is TGTGCCAGCAGTCCCGCTCTGGATGATACGCAGTATTTT. As protein: CASSPALDDTQYF.

This clone showed up just once. The chain has TRBV7-8 and TRBJ1-4, with TRBD1 as a possible D gene (5 bases). CDR1 and CDR2 (germline): SGHVS, FQNEAQ. V lost 2 bases to trimming and J lost 4 bases, with 11 bases between them. The CDR3 loop spans 15 amino acids. The CDR3 region is CASSLLRDFNEKLFF. The CDR3 DNA sequence: TGTGCCAGCAGCTTACTTAGGGACTTTAATGAAAAACTGTTTTTT. The whole variable domain, remainder taken from reference TRBV7-8 and TRBJ1-4, is GAGVSQSPRYKVAKRGQDVALRCDPISGHVSLFWYQQALGQGPEFLTYFQNEAQLDKSGLPSDRFFAERPEGSVSTLKIQRTQQEDSAVYLCASSLLRDFNEKLFFGSGTQLSVL.

The rearrangement uses TRBV4-3 and TRBJ2-3, with 7 nucleotides matching TRBD2. Germline CDR1 is LGHNA and CDR2 is YSLEER. V lost 1 base to trimming and J lost 4 bases; unmatched junction nucleotides: 14. The CDR3 consists of 18 residues. The CDR3 coding sequence is TGCGCCAGCAGCCAAGTGATGCTAGCGGAAACTATCGCAGATACGCAGTATTTT. Its protein product is CASSQVMLAETIADTQYF.

V gene TRBV27 combines with J gene TRBJ2-5, with TRBD1 matching 9 bases. This CDR3 has 15 amino acids. The V gene's germline CDR1 is MNHEY and CDR2 SMNVEV (reference sequence). V lost 8 bases and J lost 4; bases outside the gene matches: 11. CDR3 coding DNA: TGTGCCAGCCTCGCGGACAGGGGATCGGGAGAGACCCAGTACTTC. It encodes CASLADRGSGETQYF.

The chain recombines TRBV2 with TRBJ2-2; D not resolved. V shed 1 base and J shed 4 bases, with 19 bases lying between them. CDR3 size: 18 residues. CDR1 SNHLY and CDR2 FYNNEI come from the germline V gene. CDR3 protein: CASSEDMRTESVTGELFF. The CDR3 region has the DNA TGTGCCAGCAGTGAAGACATGAGGACCGAGAGCGTCACCGGGGAGCTGTTTTTT.

The CDR3 loop is CASSYYPDPGEPLHF. DNA of the CDR3: TGTGCCAGCAGTTACTATCCGGACCCCGGCGAGCCCCTCCACTTT. The chain couples TRBV6-5 to TRBJ1-6; D is uncertain. This CDR3 contains 15 residues. V lost 1 base, J lost 13 bases, and 17 bases lay in between. Germline V gene lookup returns CDR1 MNHEY and CDR2 SVGAGI.

The V and J genes are TRBV7-2 and TRBJ1-2; maybe TRBD1 (6 bases). Trimming removed 2 bases at V and 4 bases at J, with 8 bases between. This CDR3 is 13 amino acids long. CDR1 and CDR2 from the germline V gene are SGHTA and FQGNSA. The CDR3 loop reads CASSLRQVYGYTF. The CDR3 coding sequence is TGTGCCAGCAGCTTAAGACAGGTCTATGGCTACACCTTC.

The genes are TRBV4-1 and TRBJ1-2, with D possibly TRBD1 on 5 matching bases. Trimming pared 1 base from V and 5 bases from J, leaving 8 bases between. Germline lookup yields CDR1 MGHRA and CDR2 YSYEKL. The CDR3 runs 13 residues. As DNA, the CDR3 is TGCGCCAGCAGCCAAGGGGGGATTTATGGCTACACCTTC. It encodes CASSQGGIYGYTF.

As concerns this clone: The same CDR3 is also encoded by other DNA sequences in this sample. J is TRBJ2-5 and V is TRBV6-5; TRBD2 is a possible D gene (6 bases). Trimming took off 0 bases at V and 5 bases at J, with 7 bases between the two ends. Per the germline V gene, CDR1 is MNHEY and CDR2 is SVGAGI. This CDR3 region has 13 residues. CDR3 sequence: CASSYSGGETQYF. CDR3 bases: TGTGCCAGCAGTTACTCTGGAGGGGAGACCCAGTACTTC.

As to this clone: Distinct nucleotide sequences in the sample also encode this CDR3. The chain carries TRBV27 and TRBJ2-7, with TRBD1 matching over 8 bases. The germline gives CDR1 MNHEY, CDR2 SMNVEV (reference sequence). The CDR3 runs 12 residues. Trimming removed 5 bases from V and 6 bases from J; junction bases left unmatched: 3. Written as DNA, the CDR3 is TGTGCCAGCAGTCAGGGGGCTGGCGAGCAGTACTTC. As protein: CASSQGAGEQYF.

This rearrangement joins TRBV6-5 to TRBJ1-5; 9 bases align to TRBD1. The V gene's germline CDR1 is MNHEY and CDR2 SVGAGI. The J segment lost 5 bases and the V segment lost 7 bases, leaving 3 bases of the junction unmatched. This CDR3 comprises 13 residues. The CDR3 sequence is CASTTGGHQPQHF. CDR3 sequence (DNA): TGTGCCAGCACTACAGGGGGCCATCAGCCCCAGCATTTT.

The rearrangement links TRBV9 to TRBJ2-7; 9 nucleotides agree with TRBD1. In germline, CDR1 is SGDLS, CDR2 YYNGEE. The CDR3 is made up of 14 amino acids. V shed 4 bases, J shed 5 bases, and the junction held 7 bases outside the gene matches. The CDR3 nucleotides read TGTGCCAGCAGCCCGGGACAGGGAGTTAACGAGCAGTACTTC. Its translation is CASSPGQGVNEQYF.

The chain links TRBV5-6 to TRBJ2-2; no firm D call. The CDR3 runs 13 residues. V was clipped by 1 base and J by 7 bases, with 8 bases between them. Germline CDR1 and CDR2: SGHDT and YYEEEE. The CDR3 sequence: CASSLQAGGELFF. CDR3 sequence (DNA): TGTGCCAGCAGCTTGCAGGCTGGCGGGGAGCTGTTTTTT. The full variable domain, with the rest looked up from reference TRBV5-6 and TRBJ2-2, is DAGVTQSPTHLIKTRGQQVTLRCSPKSGHDTVSWYQQALGQGPQFIFQYYEEEERQRGNFPDRFSGHQFPNYSSELNVNALLLGDSALYLCASSLQAGGELFFGEGSRLTVL.

The CDR3 region has the DNA TGTGCCAGCAGCTTAGAGAGGGTCGGCGGATACTTAGGAGAGACCCAGTACTTC. It encodes CASSLERVGGYLGETQYF. The chain joins TRBV7-8 to TRBJ2-5; possible D gene TRBD2, 5 bases. Germline V CDR1 and CDR2: SGHVS, FQNEAQ. V shed 1 base and J shed 4 bases, with 22 bases lying between them. The CDR3 runs 18 residues.

This sequence joins TRBV4-1 and TRBJ2-3; no clear D gene. Germline V lookup: CDR1 MGHRA, CDR2 YSYEKL. There are 15 residues in the CDR3. Trimming shortened V by 1 base and J by 3 bases, and 11 bases separated the two germline ends. The DNA of the CDR3 is TGCGCCAGCAGCCAAGTCGAGATGGGGACAGATACGCAGTATTTT. This encodes CASSQVEMGTDTQYF.

The gene calls are TRBV6-5 and TRBJ2-3, with D perhaps TRBD1 (6 bases). CDR3 length: 13 residues. With 5 bases removed from V and 5 bases from J, the gap between germline ends came to 11 bases. The germline CDR1 and CDR2 sequences are MNHEY and SVGAGI. CDR3: CASSDLQGDTQYF. DNA of the CDR3: TGTGCCAGCAGTGATCTACAGGGAGATACGCAGTATTTT.

The chain employs TRBV6-5 and TRBJ2-3; 12 bases match TRBD1. The CDR3 has 15 residues. The junction had 4 bases not matched to a gene; V was cut back by 4 bases and J by 5 bases. Germline V gene lookup returns CDR1 MNHEY and CDR2 SVGAGI. This CDR3 is CASSSGTGGVDTQYF. Written as DNA, the CDR3 is TGTGCCAGCAGTTCCGGGACAGGGGGCGTAGATACGCAGTATTTT.

The V gene is TRBV19, the J gene TRBJ1-2, with 9 bases that match TRBD1. Germline CDR1 and CDR2: LNHDA and SQIVND (reference sequence). This CDR3 spans 17 amino acids. V was clipped by 4 bases and J by 0 bases; unmatched bases: 9. The CDR3 DNA is TGTGCCAGTAGTACCTGGACAGGGGTTTCAGCTAACTATGGCTACACCTTC. It is translated as CASSTWTGVSANYGYTF.

This clone has a single count. The chain couples TRBV2 to TRBJ2-7; the match to TRBD2 covers 8 bases. The CDR3 length is 14 residues. V was pared by 7 bases and J by 2 bases, with 7 bases of the junction left unmatched. Germline V gene data show CDR1 as SNHLY and CDR2 as FYNNEI. CDR3 protein: CASKEGRGAYEQYF. CDR3 sequence (DNA): TGTGCCAGCAAAGAGGGGCGGGGGGCCTACGAGCAGTACTTC.